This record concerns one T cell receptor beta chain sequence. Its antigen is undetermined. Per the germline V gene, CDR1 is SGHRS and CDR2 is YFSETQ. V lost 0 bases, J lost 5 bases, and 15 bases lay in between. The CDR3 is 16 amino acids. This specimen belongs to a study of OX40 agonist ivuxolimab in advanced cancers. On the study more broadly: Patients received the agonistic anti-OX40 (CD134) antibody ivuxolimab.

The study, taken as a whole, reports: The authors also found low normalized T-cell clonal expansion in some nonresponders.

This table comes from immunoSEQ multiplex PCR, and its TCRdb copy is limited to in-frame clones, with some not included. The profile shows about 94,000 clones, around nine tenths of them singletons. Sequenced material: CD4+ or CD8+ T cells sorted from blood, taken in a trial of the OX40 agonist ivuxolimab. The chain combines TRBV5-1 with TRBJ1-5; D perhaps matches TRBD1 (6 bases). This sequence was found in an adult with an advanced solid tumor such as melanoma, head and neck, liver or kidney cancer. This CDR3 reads CASSLGLRGGDQPQHF. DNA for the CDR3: TGCGCCAGCAGCTTGGGTCTCAGGGGAGGGGATCAGCCCCAGCATTTT.